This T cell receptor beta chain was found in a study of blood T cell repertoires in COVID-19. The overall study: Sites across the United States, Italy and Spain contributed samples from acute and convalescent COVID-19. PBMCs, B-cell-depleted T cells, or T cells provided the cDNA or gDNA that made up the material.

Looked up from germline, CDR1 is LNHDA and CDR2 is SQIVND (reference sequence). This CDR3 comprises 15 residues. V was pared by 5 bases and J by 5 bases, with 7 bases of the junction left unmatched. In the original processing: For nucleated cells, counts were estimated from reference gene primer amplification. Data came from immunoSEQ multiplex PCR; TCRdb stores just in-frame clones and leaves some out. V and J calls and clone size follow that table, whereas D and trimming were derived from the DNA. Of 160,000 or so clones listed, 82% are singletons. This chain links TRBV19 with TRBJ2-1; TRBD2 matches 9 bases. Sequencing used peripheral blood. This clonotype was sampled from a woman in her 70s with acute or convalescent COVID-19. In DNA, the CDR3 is TGTGCCAGTAGTCTTCGGCGGGGGGGCAACAATGAGCAGTTCTTC. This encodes CASSLRRGGNNEQFF.